Each of the 32 T cell receptor beta chains below was sequenced from the same sample in a study of blood T cell repertoires in COVID-19. Some clones are missing from TCRdb's copy, which holds only in-frame ones; the method was immunoSEQ multiplex PCR. The sample contains about 160,000 clones, 80% to 90% of which appear only once. The sample comprised PBMCs or T cells enriched from blood (not recorded which). Receptors were obtained from a man aged 45-65 years who had recovered from COVID-19.

Note on this clone: Other DNA sequences in this specimen translate into the identical CDR3. The chain couples TRBV2 to TRBJ1-2, with a possible D match to TRBD1 (6 bases). CDR3 size: 12 residues. Germline CDR1 SNHLY, CDR2 FYNNEI. With 6 bases removed from V and 4 bases from J, the gap between germline ends came to 9 bases. In DNA, the CDR3 is TGTGCCAGCAGACAGGGTCCCTATGGCTACACCTTC. This encodes CASRQGPYGYTF.

This chain uses TRBV10-3 with TRBJ2-1, with a weak D call TRBD2 (5 bases). CDR1 ENHRY and CDR2 SYGVKD come from the germline V gene. The CDR3 has 16 residues. V gave up 0 bases and J gave up 2 bases, with 11 bases separating them. The CDR3 DNA sequence: TGTGCCATCAGTGAGTCGTACGGGGTGACCTACAATGAGCAGTTCTTC. It is translated as CAISESYGVTYNEQFF.

V usage is TRBV9 and J usage is TRBJ1-6; no reliable D call. Trimming removed 0 bases at V and 8 bases at J, with 15 bases between. This CDR3 spans 16 amino acids. Germline CDR1 SGDLS, CDR2 YYNGEE. The CDR3 here is CASSVDGGGSDSPLHF. The CDR3 bases are TGTGCCAGCAGCGTAGATGGTGGAGGGTCGGATTCACCCCTCCACTTT.

This clone was counted only a few times. This chain joins TRBV5-6 and TRBJ1-4, with 7 bases lining up with TRBD1. Per the germline V gene, CDR1 is SGHDT and CDR2 is YYEEEE. The J segment lost 4 bases and the V segment lost 4 bases, leaving 7 bases of the junction unmatched. The CDR3 length is 15 residues. CDR3 bases: TGTGCCAGCAGCAGTCAGGGGGTCTTTAATGAAAAACTGTTTTTT. As protein: CASSSQGVFNEKLFF. Using reference TRBV5-6 and TRBJ1-4 for the parts outside the CDR3, the full variable domain is DAGVTQSPTHLIKTRGQQVTLRCSPKSGHDTVSWYQQALGQGPQFIFQYYEEEERQRGNFPDRFSGHQFPNYSSELNVNALLLGDSALYLCASSSQGVFNEKLFFGSGTQLSVL.

This chain links TRBV27 with TRBJ2-2; 7 bases agree with TRBD1. CDR1 MNHEY and CDR2 SMNVEV come from the germline V gene (reference sequence). This CDR3 region has 13 residues. Trimming took 6 bases from V and 6 from J; bases not matched to a gene: 4. CDR3 bases: TGTGCCAGCAGAACAGGGGTCCCCGGGGAGCTGTTTTTT. It encodes CASRTGVPGELFF.

The J gene is TRBJ2-3, the V gene TRBV11-3; 11 bases are shared with TRBD2. The length of the CDR3 is 16 residues. Per germline, CDR1 SGHNT and CDR2 YENEEA. The trim removed 4 bases at V and 0 bases at J, leaving 3 bases unmatched. DNA of the CDR3: TGTGCCAGCAGCTCCAGACTAGCGGGGAGCACAGATACGCAGTATTTT. Protein sequence: CASSSRLAGSTDTQYF.

This clone was counted once. V gene TRBV5-6 combines with J gene TRBJ1-3, with 9 nucleotides matching TRBD1. This CDR3 spans 15 amino acids. The ends lost 5 bases at V and 5 bases at J; junction bases unmatched: 8. CDR1 is SGHDT, CDR2 YYEEEE, per germline. CDR3 DNA: TGTGCCAGCAGGCGACAGGGGGAATATAGAAACACCATATATTTT. It yields the protein CASRRQGEYRNTIYF.

The rearrangement joins TRBV12-3 or TRBV12-4 to TRBJ1-2, with TRBD1 identical over 7 bases. This CDR3 has 13 residues. The V gene end was trimmed by 6 bases and the J gene end by 2 bases; junction bases not matched to a gene: 3. The CDR3 sequence: CASRIQGNYGYTF. The DNA for the CDR3 is TGTGCCAGCAGGATACAGGGGAACTATGGCTACACCTTC.

The V gene is TRBV11-2, the J gene TRBJ2-7; possibly TRBD1 for D (5 bases). The CDR3 totals 16 residues. The germline V gene has CDR1 SGHAT and CDR2 FQNNGV. The germline V and J ends were trimmed by 2 bases and 2 bases, with 16 bases remaining between them. The chain's CDR3 is CASSLLGRGHTYEQYF. CDR3 DNA: TGTGCCAGCAGCTTACTGGGGCGTGGACATACCTACGAGCAGTACTTC.

V gene TRBV10-2 combines with J gene TRBJ2-3, with TRBD1 matching 10 bases. Germline lookup yields CDR1 WSHSY and CDR2 SAAADI. This CDR3 is 14 amino acids long. V gave up 8 bases and J gave up 4 bases; unmatched junction bases: 6. CDR3 sequence: CASLGQGVPDTQYF. CDR3 nucleotides: TGCGCCAGCTTAGGACAGGGGGTGCCAGATACGCAGTATTTT.

This clone was recorded once. This chain uses TRBV2 with TRBJ2-1; D perhaps matches TRBD1 (6 bases). Germline-derived CDR1 and CDR2 are SNHLY and FYNNEI. CDR3 size: 13 residues. Trimming removed 6 bases from V and 8 bases from J, with 14 bases in between. CDR3 sequence (DNA): TGTGCCAGCAGGAACAGGGAGATTTATGAGCAGTTCTTC. Amino acid sequence: CASRNREIYEQFF.

The V and J genes are TRBV6-1 and TRBJ2-3, with 7 nucleotides matching TRBD2. The CDR3 length is 17 residues. From germline, CDR1 is MNHNS and CDR2 SASEGT. J was trimmed by 1 base and V by 2 bases; bases with no gene match: 9. CDR3 amino acids: CASSEPQQLAGTDTQYF. CDR3 DNA sequence: TGTGCCAGCAGTGAACCTCAACAGCTAGCGGGCACAGATACGCAGTATTTT.

CDR3 sequence reads: CASSSGVLLYEQYF. DNA of the CDR3: TGCGCCAGCTCTAGCGGGGTGTTACTCTACGAGCAGTACTTC. The chain couples TRBV5-1 to TRBJ2-7; 9 bases are shared with TRBD2. CDR1 and CDR2 from the germline V gene are SGHRS and YFSETQ. This CDR3 region has 14 residues. V was clipped by 7 bases and J by 3 bases; unmatched bases: 8. Complete variable domain (other parts from reference TRBV5-1 and TRBJ2-7): KAGVTQTPRYLIKTRGQQVTLSCSPISGHRSVSWYQQTPGQGLQFLFEYFSETQRNKGNFPGRFSGRQFSNSRSEMNVSTLELGDSALYLCASSSGVLLYEQYFGPGTRLTVT.

The chain is built from TRBV24-1 and TRBJ1-3; D is unresolved. V lost 2 bases, J lost 2 bases, and 9 bases lay in between. The CDR3 length is 15 residues. Germline V gene sequence: CDR1 KGHDR, CDR2 SFDVKD. The CDR3 sequence: CATSDSRTTGNTIYF. CDR3 coding DNA: TGTGCCACCAGTGATTCCCGTACAACTGGAAACACCATATATTTT.

The CDR3 DNA reads as TGTGCCAGCTCCCAGGCCGGGACAGGGGTCGGTGGCTACACCTTC. Translation: CASSQAGTGVGGYTF. The chain employs TRBV18 and TRBJ1-2, with TRBD1 matching over 10 bases. The CDR3 totals 15 residues. In germline, CDR1 is KGHSH, CDR2 LQKENI. The V segment lost 6 bases and the J segment 7 bases; nucleotides outside the gene matches: 11.

The rearrangement links TRBV6-5 to TRBJ2-1; 8 bases are a match to TRBD1. V shed 6 bases, J shed 5 bases, and the junction held 6 bases outside the gene matches. Germline V gene sequence: CDR1 MNHEY, CDR2 SVGAGI. The CDR3 runs to 14 residues. The CDR3: CASRRTGRNNEQFF. CDR3 sequence (DNA): TGTGCCAGCAGAAGGACAGGGAGGAACAATGAGCAGTTCTTC.

This clone was detected a few times. The chain combines TRBV6-5 with TRBJ2-2; D uncertain. V lost 7 bases to trimming and J lost 5 bases, with 14 bases between them. Germline V CDR1 and CDR2: MNHEY, SVGAGI. CDR3 size: 14 residues. The CDR3 reads CASKPQTGTGELFF. The CDR3 nucleotides are TGTGCCAGCAAACCACAAACGGGTACCGGGGAGCTGTTTTTT.

The gene calls are TRBV6-5 and TRBJ1-1; 10 bases agree with TRBD1. J lost 5 bases, V lost 7 bases, and 4 bases had no gene match. This CDR3 is built from 13 residues. Germline V CDR1 and CDR2: MNHEY, SVGAGI. The CDR3: CASKRDRGTEAFF. DNA for the CDR3: TGTGCCAGCAAAAGGGACAGGGGAACTGAAGCTTTCTTT.

V gene TRBV5-6 combines with J gene TRBJ2-1; D unresolved. Germline V gene lookup returns CDR1 SGHDT and CDR2 YYEEEE. CDR3 length: 13 residues. Trimming cost V 4 bases and J 5 bases, with 10 bases left between them. CDR3 protein: CASSPPQNNEQFF. The CDR3 DNA is TGTGCCAGCAGCCCCCCCCAGAACAATGAGCAGTTCTTC.

This clone was picked up many times. The V gene is TRBV3-1 (or the pseudogene TRBV3-2), the J gene TRBJ2-7; 10 nucleotides line up with TRBD2. The CDR3 has 14 residues. Germline-derived CDR1 and CDR2 are LGHDT and YNNKEL (reference sequence). Trimming at V came to 3 bases and at J to 6 bases, leaving 5 bases not matched to a gene. The CDR3 loop reads CASSHSGGAIEQYF. In DNA, the CDR3 is TGTGCCAGCAGCCACAGCGGGGGGGCAATCGAGCAGTACTTC.

A single count supports this clone. The CDR3 protein is CASSQYTTGELFF. For the CDR3, the DNA is TGTGCCAGCAGCCAATACACCACCGGGGAGCTGTTTTTT. The V gene is TRBV4-2, the J gene TRBJ2-2; D remains unclear. The germline V gene encodes CDR1 LGHNA and CDR2 YNFKEQ. With 2 bases removed from V and 4 bases from J, the gap between germline ends came to 5 bases. The CDR3 runs to 13 residues.

This rearrangement joins TRBV25-1 to TRBJ2-3, with D perhaps TRBD2 (5 bases). This CDR3 has 14 amino acids. Trimming cost V 3 bases and J 4 bases, with 11 bases left between them. CDR1 is MGHDK and CDR2 is SYGVNS in the germline V gene. The CDR3 coding sequence is TGTGCCAGCAGTGACTCGATTAGCGCAGATACGCAGTATTTT. It codes for CASSDSISADTQYF.

The chain joins TRBV4-1 to TRBJ1-1; a weak D match, TRBD1 (5 bases). The V gene's germline CDR1 is MGHRA and CDR2 YSYEKL. This CDR3 is 14 amino acids long. Between the trimmed V and J ends, which lost 4 bases and 0 bases, there was a span of 9 bases. CDR3 in amino acids: CASSPRGMNTEAFF. DNA for the CDR3: TGCGCCAGCAGCCCCCGGGGGATGAACACTGAAGCTTTCTTT.

About this clone itself: Other nucleotide sequences from this sample produce the same CDR3. J is TRBJ2-7 and V is TRBV19; possibly TRBD1 for D (5 bases). This CDR3 region has 14 residues. CDR1 and CDR2 from the germline V gene are LNHDA and SQIVND (reference sequence). V lost 1 base and J lost 4, with 11 bases in between. CDR3 DNA: TGTGCCAGTAGTATAGGCGTCAGGGAATACGAGCAGTACTTC. Its translation: CASSIGVREYEQYF. The full variable domain, in which reference TRBV19 and TRBJ2-7 provide the parts outside the CDR3, is DGGITQSPKYLFRKEGQNVTLSCEQNLNHDAMYWYRQDPGQGLRLIYYSQIVNDFQKGDIAEGYSVSREKKESFPLTVTSAQKNPTAFYLCASSIGVREYEQYFGPGTRLTVT.

V gene TRBV9 combines with J gene TRBJ2-5; D is possibly TRBD2 (6 bases). Germline V gene data show CDR1 as SGDLS and CDR2 as YYNGEE. Trimming pared 3 bases from V and 1 base from J, leaving 16 bases between. This CDR3 has 16 amino acids. The CDR3 reads CASSGRGPAGQETQYF. In DNA, the CDR3 is TGTGCCAGCAGCGGGCGGGGCCCGGCCGGCCAAGAGACCCAGTACTTC.

This chain connects TRBV6-5 to TRBJ2-7; D might be TRBD1 (6 bases). Deletions cut 0 bases from V and 5 bases from J, with 14 bases between. The germline gives CDR1 MNHEY, CDR2 SVGAGI. CDR3 length equals 15 residues. The CDR3: CASSYSSQGNHEQYF. CDR3 coding DNA: TGTGCCAGCAGTTACTCCTCGCAGGGGAACCACGAGCAGTACTTC.

The rearrangement uses TRBV5-5 and TRBJ2-5; 9 nucleotides align to TRBD2. The CDR3 length is 15 residues. CDR1 is SGHKS, CDR2 YYEKEE, per germline (reference sequence). The trim removed 0 bases at V and 5 bases at J, leaving 5 bases unmatched. CDR3 amino acids: CASSLGVAGVETQYF. The CDR3 nucleotides read TGTGCCAGCAGCTTGGGGGTAGCGGGGGTGGAGACCCAGTACTTC. The whole variable domain, filled in from reference TRBV5-5 and TRBJ2-5, reads DAGVTQSPTHLIKTRGQQVTLRCSPISGHKSVSWYQQVLGQGPQFIFQYYEKEERGRGNFPDRFSARQFPNYSSELNVNALLLGDSALYLCASSLGVAGVETQYFGPGTRLLVL.

The chain is built from TRBV18 and TRBJ1-2; D not resolved. The germline V gene has CDR1 KGHSH and CDR2 LQKENI. CDR3 length equals 12 residues. The V gene lost 2 bases and the J gene lost 4 bases, with 5 bases spanning the gap. The CDR3 region has the DNA TGTGCCAGCTCACCAGGCAGCTATGGCTACACCTTC. Its translation is CASSPGSYGYTF.

The rearrangement uses TRBV6-2 or TRBV6-3 and TRBJ1-5; D is possibly TRBD1 (6 bases). This CDR3 has 14 residues. V lost 2 bases and J 7 bases, leaving 12 bases between the germline ends. Germline V gene data show CDR1 as MNHEY and CDR2 as SVGEGT. The CDR3 loop reads CASSYGTGRQPQHF. The CDR3 DNA sequence: TGTGCCAGCAGTTACGGTACAGGGAGACAGCCCCAGCATTTT.

CDR3 residues: CAISEVSTDHNEQYF. DNA of the CDR3: TGTGCCATCAGTGAAGTTTCGACAGACCATAACGAGCAGTACTTC. The chain joins TRBV10-3 to TRBJ2-7; a weak D match, TRBD1 (5 bases). CDR1 is ENHRY, CDR2 SYGVKD, per germline. The CDR3 consists of 15 residues. Trimming shortened V by 3 bases and J by 5 bases, and 17 bases separated the two germline ends.

This clone occurred once. J is TRBJ2-1 and V is TRBV10-3, with a tentative D call TRBD1 (6 bases). The germline gives CDR1 ENHRY, CDR2 SYGVKD. The V end lost 5 bases, the J end lost 6 bases, and 17 bases lay between the germline ends. This CDR3 is 15 amino acids long. The CDR3 protein is CAISKGPGTSNEQFF. As DNA, the CDR3 is TGTGCCATCAGTAAGGGGCCAGGGACATCCAATGAGCAGTTCTTC.

The V call is TRBV5-1, the J call TRBJ1-2; possible D gene TRBD1, 5 bases. The V and J ends lost 0 bases and 3 bases respectively, with 6 bases between them. Per germline, CDR1 SGHRS and CDR2 YFSETQ. The CDR3 runs 13 residues. CDR3 DNA sequence: TGCGCCAGCAGCTTGGCGGGGGACTATGGCTACACCTTC. It yields the protein CASSLAGDYGYTF. Combining the CDR3 with reference TRBV5-1 and TRBJ1-2 gives the whole variable domain KAGVTQTPRYLIKTRGQQVTLSCSPISGHRSVSWYQQTPGQGLQFLFEYFSETQRNKGNFPGRFSGRQFSNSRSEMNVSTLELGDSALYLCASSLAGDYGYTFGSGTRLTVV.